This T cell receptor beta chain was identified in a study of response to subunit inactivated influenza vaccine. Regarding the study as a whole: It was the authors' suggestion that each seasonal influenza vaccination recruits few new T cells.

TCRdb re-derived calls from the RT-PCR reads in MiXCR, one entry per CDR3 protein. This sample carries about 530,000 distinct CDR3 sequences, 10% to 15% of them seen once, and the ten largest clones take around 13%. The sample holds many counts of this clonotype. The antigen remains undetermined. After removal of 4 bases from V and 7 bases from J, the junction contained 7 bases not matched to a gene. Germline CDR1 reads ENHRY; CDR2 reads SYGVKD. This CDR3 is 14 amino acids long. The chain combines TRBV10-3 with TRBJ1-5; 7 bases fit TRBD1. This sample comprised PBMCs from blood, obtained roughly 48 days after vaccination. The source of this sequence is a man between 45 and 60 years old who received an inactivated influenza vaccine. CDR3 DNA: TGTGCCATCAGTGGTACAGGGGAGGGCCAGCCCCAGCATTTT. It is translated as CAISGTGEGQPQHF.